This T cell receptor (beta chain) was sequenced for a study of blood T cell repertoires in COVID-19. The trim removed 0 bases at V and 7 bases at J, leaving 8 bases unmatched. CDR3 length equals 15 residues. CDR1 is SGDLS and CDR2 is YYNGEE in the germline V gene. Under the authors' procedure: Cell counts per sample came from amplifying reference gene primers. Here immunoSEQ multiplex PCR was the method, and the copy in TCRdb shows in-frame clones only, minus some. V and J calls plus clone size are reproduced from that table; the DNA served to infer D and trimming. Of approximately 240,000 clones in the sample, around 85% were seen once.

This sequence originates from a woman under 40 who had recovered from COVID-19. This sequence joins TRBV9 and TRBJ1-2; the match to TRBD1 covers 8 bases. The sequenced material came from peripheral blood. The chain's CDR3 is CASSVGQGAIRGYTF. CDR3 DNA sequence: TGTGCCAGCAGCGTAGGCCAGGGGGCTATTCGTGGCTACACCTTC.